This TCR beta chain appears in the sequencing data of a study of tumor-infiltrating lymphocytes in primary liver carcinoma. General study results and limits: Bulk unsorted sampling precluded comparing CD4+ and CD8+ repertoires. Pairs of tumor regions overlapped more than tumor-adjacent and tumor-blood pairs did.

For blood RNA, unsorted whole blood served as the source, and germline DNA was extracted too. There were only treatment-naive patients, all with chronic HBV infection. The investigators made TCR beta cDNA from 500 ng total RNA, using a constant-region primer. Each TCR beta library was derived from three nested multiplex PCR rounds that employed slightly modified ARM-PCR. The first two PCR rounds used TRBV1-TRBV30 primers with a Cbeta primer, about 9 cycles each. TCRdb redid the calling of the multiplex PCR reads with MiXCR, one entry per CDR3 protein. The sample contains some 190,000 distinct CDR3 sequences, about 60% of which appear only once. The germline V and J ends were trimmed by 5 bases and 2 bases, with 9 bases remaining between them. This CDR3 contains 13 residues. CDR1 MNHNY and CDR2 SVGAGI come from the germline V gene (reference sequence). This clonotype was found many times. The antigen is not known.

Sequencing used peripheral blood. The TCR comes from a man aged 35 to 55 with primary liver carcinoma and hepatitis B virus infection. The chain couples TRBV6-6 to TRBJ1-2; D is unresolved. This chain's CDR3 is CASSVSDNYGYTF. CDR3 coding DNA: TGTGCCAGCAGTGTATCAGACAACTATGGCTACACCTTC.